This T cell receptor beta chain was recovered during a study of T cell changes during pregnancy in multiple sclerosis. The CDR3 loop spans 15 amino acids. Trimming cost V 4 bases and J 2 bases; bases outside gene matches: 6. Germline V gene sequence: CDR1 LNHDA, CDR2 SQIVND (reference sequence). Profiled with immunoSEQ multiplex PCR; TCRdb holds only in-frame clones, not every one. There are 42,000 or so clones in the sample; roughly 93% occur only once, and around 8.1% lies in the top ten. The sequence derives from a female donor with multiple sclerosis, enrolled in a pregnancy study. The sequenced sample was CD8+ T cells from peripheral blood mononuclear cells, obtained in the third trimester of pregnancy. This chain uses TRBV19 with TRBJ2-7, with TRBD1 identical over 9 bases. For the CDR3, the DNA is TGTGCCAGTAGTACCACAGGGGGCGCAACCTACGAGCAGTACTTC. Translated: CASSTTGGATYEQYF.